Shown below are 27 T cell receptor beta chains from a single sample sequenced in a study of blood T cell repertoires in COVID-19. Some clones are missing from TCRdb's copy, which holds only in-frame ones; the method was immunoSEQ multiplex PCR. The table has approximately 220,000 clones, approximately 83% seen once. The sample consisted of peripheral blood. The receptor set was obtained from a woman in her sixties or seventies with acute or convalescent COVID-19.

This clone was counted between two and nine times. The chain carries TRBV30 and TRBJ1-3; D unresolved. The V end was cut by 3 bases, the J end by 4 bases, with 22 bases between. The CDR3 contains 17 residues. CDR1 and CDR2 from the germline V gene are GTSNPN and SVGIG (reference sequence). In nucleotides, the CDR3 is TGTGCCTGGAGCGCTCCCTTCAGAGACACGGGAGGAAACACCATATATTTT. It specifies CAWSAPFRDTGGNTIYF.

This clone was seen more than once but under ten times. The V gene is TRBV7-2, the J gene TRBJ2-3, with TRBD2 identical over 11 bases. Trimming took 5 bases from V and 0 from J; bases not matched to a gene: 13. CDR3 length: 19 amino acids. CDR1 and CDR2 from the germline V gene are SGHTA and FQGNSA. In DNA, the CDR3 is TGTGCCAGCAGCACAACCCGATGGTTAGCGGGGGGGAGCACAGATACGCAGTATTTT. It specifies CASSTTRWLAGGSTDTQYF.

The rearrangement uses TRBV15 and TRBJ2-1; perhaps TRBD2 as D (5 bases). Germline V gene sequence: CDR1 LNHNV, CDR2 YYDKDF (reference sequence). The CDR3 contains 13 residues. Between the trimmed V and J ends, which lost 6 bases and 9 bases, there was a span of 15 bases. CDR3 amino acids: CATSITSEGEQFF. CDR3 DNA sequence: TGTGCCACCAGTATTACTAGTGAGGGTGAGCAGTTCTTC.

This chain uses TRBV14 with TRBJ1-4; 9 bases line up with TRBD1. Per the germline V gene, CDR1 is SGHDN and CDR2 is FVKESK. Trimming took 3 bases from V and 7 from J; bases not matched to a gene: 9. There are 16 residues in the CDR3. For the CDR3, the DNA is TGTGCCAGCAGCCAGGAACAGGGGGCTCTGAGTGAAAAACTGTTTTTT. Its translation: CASSQEQGALSEKLFF.

J is TRBJ2-2 and V is TRBV28; a possible D gene is TRBD2 (6 bases). The V end lost 3 bases, the J end lost 4 bases, and 6 bases lay between the germline ends. Germline lookup yields CDR1 MDHEN and CDR2 SYDVKM. The CDR3 runs to 13 residues. Here the CDR3 DNA reads TGTGCCAGCAGTTTCGGGGGCACCGGGGAGCTGTTTTTT. Translation: CASSFGGTGELFF.

This clone has more than one count but fewer than ten. V is TRBV5-1 and J is TRBJ2-3, with TRBD1 matching over 8 bases. The V gene end was trimmed by 1 base and the J gene end by 2 bases; junction bases not matched to a gene: 9. Germline lookup yields CDR1 SGHRS and CDR2 YFSETQ. The CDR3 contains 17 residues. CDR3 residues: CASSLFAGQGATDTQYF. CDR3 in DNA: TGCGCCAGCAGCTTGTTTGCTGGACAGGGAGCCACAGATACGCAGTATTTT.

This clone was observed once. This chain joins TRBV21-1 and TRBJ1-6. TRBV21-1 is tagged as a pseudogene. The CDR3 has 22 residues. CDR3 DNA: TGTGCCAGCAGCAAAGCGGAGTACGGGATCCCCGAAAAGACGGGCAATAATTCACCCCTCCACTTT. Protein: CASSKAEYGIPEKTGNNSPLHF.

This clone is a singleton in its sample. The chain recombines TRBV24-1 with TRBJ2-5, with TRBD1 matching 11 bases. Per germline, CDR1 KGHDR and CDR2 SFDVKD. The trim removed 2 bases at V and 5 bases at J, leaving 6 bases unmatched. The length of the CDR3 is 16 residues. The CDR3 here is CATSDSGTGGRETQYF. DNA of the CDR3: TGTGCCACCAGTGATTCTGGGACAGGGGGTAGGGAGACCCAGTACTTC.

V and J are TRBV27 and TRBJ2-1; 9 bases are shared with TRBD2. With V trimmed by 4 bases and J by 8 bases, 9 bases remained unmatched. CDR1 and CDR2 from the germline V gene are MNHEY and SMNVEV (reference sequence). CDR3 length: 15 residues. CDR3 loop: CASSSTGLALDEQFF. CDR3 in DNA: TGTGCCAGCAGTTCGACGGGACTAGCTTTAGATGAGCAGTTCTTC.

A remark on this clone: Other nucleotide sequences in the sample specify the same CDR3. The chain links TRBV5-1 to TRBJ1-3, with unresolved D. The CDR3 has 15 residues. V lost 0 bases and J lost 0, with 7 bases in between. Germline CDR1 is SGHRS and CDR2 is YFSETQ. CDR3 DNA: TGCGCCAGCAGCTTGGTGGGGAGCTCTGGAAACACCATATATTTT. This translates into CASSLVGSSGNTIYF.

The chain links TRBV5-1 to TRBJ2-2; D possibly corresponds to TRBD1 (5 bases). Trimming took off 4 bases at V and 0 bases at J, with 10 bases between the two ends. The germline CDR1 and CDR2 sequences are SGHRS and YFSETQ. The CDR3 has 15 amino acids. CDR3 nucleotides: TGCGCCAGCAGCACGAGGACAACGAACACCGGGGAGCTGTTTTTT. As protein: CASSTRTTNTGELFF.

Worth noting for this clone: Germline is not matched at one junction end, which may reflect a read error. The chain links TRBV5-6 to TRBJ1-1, with D uncertain. This CDR3 contains 11 residues. CDR1 is SGHDT and CDR2 is YYEEEE in the germline V gene. The CDR3 here is CASASGINMLF. CDR3 nucleotides: TGTGCCAGCGCCTCCGGGATAAACATGCTCTTT. Looking up the rest from reference TRBV5-6 and TRBJ1-1 gives the full variable domain: DAGVTQSPTHLIKTRGQQVTLRCSPKSGHDTVSWYQQALGQGPQFIFQYYEEEERQRGNFPDRFSGHQFPNYSSELNVNALLLGDSALYLCASASGINMLFGQGTRLTVV.

The chain joins TRBV5-5 to TRBJ1-4, with D hard to call. The CDR3 totals 16 residues. CDR1 is SGHKS, CDR2 YYEKEE, per germline (reference sequence). Trimming took off 0 bases at V and 3 bases at J, with 12 bases between the two ends. The CDR3 DNA reads TGTGCCAGCAGCTTGGTAGTGCGGGAAGCTAATGAAAAACTGTTTTTT. Protein: CASSLVVREANEKLFF.

The CDR3 nucleotides are TGTGCCAGCAGTTTTTTGACTAGCGGGGGGGCCTTCCCCTACGAGCAGTACTTC. Its translation: CASSFLTSGGAFPYEQYF. The chain links TRBV28 to TRBJ2-7; 14 positions agree with TRBD2. The CDR3 totals 18 residues. Trimming removed 3 bases from V and 2 bases from J; junction bases left unmatched: 9. Germline CDR1 MDHEN, CDR2 SYDVKM.

This rearrangement joins TRBV29-1 to TRBJ1-2, with D possibly matching TRBD1 (6 bases). CDR3 length equals 15 residues. Germline lookup yields CDR1 SQVTM and CDR2 ANQGSEA. V lost 0 bases and J lost 1, with 12 bases in between. The CDR3 loop is CSVEDQTGSNYGYTF. For the CDR3, the DNA is TGCAGCGTTGAAGATCAGACAGGTAGTAACTATGGCTACACCTTC.

V is TRBV5-1 and J is TRBJ1-3; no definite D call. Trimming left V 4 bases short and J 2 bases short, with 7 bases between. The length of the CDR3 is 13 residues. In germline, CDR1 is SGHRS, CDR2 YFSETQ. The CDR3 region has the DNA TGCGCCAGCAGCCCGGGTGCTGGAAACACCATATATTTT. Its translation is CASSPGAGNTIYF.

This chain uses TRBV7-9 with TRBJ2-1; TRBD2 matches 14 bases. J was trimmed by 4 bases and V by 5 bases; bases with no gene match: 10. Germline assignment: CDR1 SEHNR and CDR2 FQNEAQ (reference sequence). The CDR3 runs 18 residues. In DNA form, the CDR3 reads TGTGCCAGCAGCCCAGGGACTAGCGGGGGTTTGACTTACAATGAGCAGTTCTTC. Translated, it gives CASSPGTSGGLTYNEQFF.

V is TRBV9 and J is TRBJ1-5, with D perhaps TRBD1 (5 bases). V lost 4 bases, J lost 6 bases, and 17 bases lay in between. CDR1 SGDLS and CDR2 YYNGEE come from the germline V gene. The CDR3 sequence is 15 residues long. In DNA, the CDR3 is TGTGCCAGCAGCCCGGGGTGGGGGGTCGGTCAGCCCCAGCATTTT. It translates to CASSPGWGVGQPQHF.

The rearrangement links TRBV7-2 to TRBJ2-6; D call uncertain. This CDR3 is built from 16 residues. CDR1 is SGHTA and CDR2 is FQGNSA in the germline V gene. V was pared by 3 bases and J by 0 bases, with 9 bases between. CDR3 DNA: TGTGCCAGCAGCTTGTCCAGATTCTCTGGGGCCAACGTCCTGACTTTC. Translated, it gives CASSLSRFSGANVLTF.

The rearrangement links TRBV6-5 to TRBJ1-2; TRBD1 matches at 7 bases. V gave up 7 bases and J gave up 8 bases; unmatched junction bases: 13. Germline V lookup: CDR1 MNHEY, CDR2 SVGAGI. The CDR3 loop spans 14 amino acids. The chain's CDR3 is CASTKGAEVSGYTF. The CDR3, as DNA: TGTGCCAGCACCAAGGGGGCAGAAGTGAGCGGCTACACCTTC.

The V gene is TRBV3-1 (or the pseudogene TRBV3-2), the J gene TRBJ1-1; D may be TRBD1 (5 bases). Trimming shortened V by 8 bases and J by 5 bases, and 36 bases separated the two germline ends. Germline V gives CDR1 LGHDT, CDR2 YNNKEL (reference sequence). The CDR3 runs to 20 residues. The CDR3 DNA reads as TGTGCCAGCGGAAAGGGCGGATCCTCCGCGAGAGCCCTGAAGGGGACTGAAGCTTTCTTT. Protein: CASGKGGSSARALKGTEAFF.

The J gene is TRBJ1-3, the V gene TRBV7-2, with a tentative D call TRBD1 (6 bases). CDR1 is SGHTA and CDR2 is FQGNSA in the germline V gene. The V and J ends lost 5 bases and 4 bases respectively, with 15 bases between them. The length of the CDR3 is 15 residues. CDR3 loop: CASSPPGAGGNTIYF. The DNA of the CDR3 is TGTGCCAGCAGCCCTCCAGGGGCCGGAGGAAACACCATATATTTT.

The J gene is TRBJ1-5, the V gene TRBV12-3 or TRBV12-4; 7 positions agree with TRBD1. The CDR3 sequence is 13 residues long. J was trimmed by 6 bases and V by 6 bases; bases with no gene match: 5. CDR3 coding DNA: TGTGCCAGCAGCTATGACAGGGCTCAGCCCCAGCATTTT. Translation: CASSYDRAQPQHF.

The chain joins TRBV11-3 to TRBJ2-3; 8 bases match TRBD2. Germline V gives CDR1 SGHNT, CDR2 YENEEA. The length of the CDR3 is 15 residues. Trimming at V came to 5 bases and at J to 3 bases, leaving 7 bases not matched to a gene. The chain's CDR3 is CASSARGGRTDTQYF. CDR3 coding DNA: TGTGCCAGCAGCGCCCGCGGGGGGCGAACAGATACGCAGTATTTT. Full variable domain (remainder filled in from reference TRBV11-3 and TRBJ2-3): EAGVVQSPRYKIIEKKQPVAFWCNPISGHNTLYWYLQNLGQGPELLIRYENEEAVDDSQLPKDRFSAERLKGVDSTLKIQPAELGDSAVYLCASSARGGRTDTQYFGPGTRLTVL.

This chain connects TRBV6-5 to TRBJ1-1; TRBD1 is a possible D gene (6 bases). The CDR3 consists of 13 residues. V was shortened by 6 bases and J by 1 base, with 9 bases between the two germline ends. Germline loops: CDR1 MNHEY, CDR2 SVGAGI. The DNA of the CDR3 is TGTGCCAGCAGCCGGACAGAGAACACTGAAGCTTTCTTT. As protein: CASSRTENTEAFF.

This clone was seen once. CDR3 region: CASSSDLASDTQYF. The CDR3, as DNA: TGTGCCAGCAGCTCTGATCTAGCCTCAGATACGCAGTATTTT. This chain links TRBV5-4 with TRBJ2-3, with D perhaps matching TRBD2 (5 bases). The germline gives CDR1 SGHNT, CDR2 YYREEE (reference sequence). Trimming stripped 3 bases from V and 4 bases from J, with 12 bases between. The CDR3 extends over 14 amino acids.

The CDR3 reads CASSPDLRGTGGYTF. CDR3 bases: TGTGCCAGCAGCCCAGACCTCAGGGGGACGGGGGGCTACACCTTC. The chain carries TRBV3-1 (or the pseudogene TRBV3-2) and TRBJ1-2; 7 bases line up with TRBD1. CDR3 length: 15 amino acids. Germline V gives CDR1 LGHDT, CDR2 YNNKEL (reference sequence). Trimming cost V 4 bases and J 8 bases; bases outside gene matches: 13.